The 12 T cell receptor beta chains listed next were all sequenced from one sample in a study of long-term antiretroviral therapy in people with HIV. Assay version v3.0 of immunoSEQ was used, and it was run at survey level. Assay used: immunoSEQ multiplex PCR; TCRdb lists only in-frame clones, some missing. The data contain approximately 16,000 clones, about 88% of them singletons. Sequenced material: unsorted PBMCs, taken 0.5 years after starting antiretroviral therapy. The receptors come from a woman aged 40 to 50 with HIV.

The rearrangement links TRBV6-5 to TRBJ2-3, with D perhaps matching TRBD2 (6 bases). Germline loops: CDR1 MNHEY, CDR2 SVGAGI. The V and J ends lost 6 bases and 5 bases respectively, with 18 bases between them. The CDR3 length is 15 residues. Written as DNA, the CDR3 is TGTGCCAGCAGGATACGGGACTCCCGGGAAGATACGCAGTATTTT. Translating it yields CASRIRDSREDTQYF.

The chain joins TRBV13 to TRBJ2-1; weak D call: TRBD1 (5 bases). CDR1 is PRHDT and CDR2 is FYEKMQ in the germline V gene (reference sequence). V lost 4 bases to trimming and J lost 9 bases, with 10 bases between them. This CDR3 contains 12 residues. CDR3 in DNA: TGTGCCAGCAGCTCCAGGGTGGGTGAGCAGTTCTTC. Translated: CASSSRVGEQFF.

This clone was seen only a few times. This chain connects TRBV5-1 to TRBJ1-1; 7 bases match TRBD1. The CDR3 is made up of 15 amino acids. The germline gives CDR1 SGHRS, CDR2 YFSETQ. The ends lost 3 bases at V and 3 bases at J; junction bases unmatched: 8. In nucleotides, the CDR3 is TGCGCCAGCAGCTCAGATACAGGGGCGGACACTGAAGCTTTCTTT. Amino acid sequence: CASSSDTGADTEAFF.

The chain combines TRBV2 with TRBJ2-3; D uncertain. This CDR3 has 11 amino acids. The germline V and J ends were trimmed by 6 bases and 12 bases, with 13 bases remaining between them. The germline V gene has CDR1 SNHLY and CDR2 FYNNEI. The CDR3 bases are TGTGCCAGCAGGGCCTTAGGTGGACAGTATTTT. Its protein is CASRALGGQYF.

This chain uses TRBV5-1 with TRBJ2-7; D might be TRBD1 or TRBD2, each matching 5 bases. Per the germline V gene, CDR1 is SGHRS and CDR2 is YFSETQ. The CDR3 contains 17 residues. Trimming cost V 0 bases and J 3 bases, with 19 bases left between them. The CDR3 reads CASSLAPRAEGSYEQYF. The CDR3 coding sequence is TGCGCCAGCAGCTTGGCCCCGAGAGCCGAGGGGAGCTACGAGCAGTACTTC.

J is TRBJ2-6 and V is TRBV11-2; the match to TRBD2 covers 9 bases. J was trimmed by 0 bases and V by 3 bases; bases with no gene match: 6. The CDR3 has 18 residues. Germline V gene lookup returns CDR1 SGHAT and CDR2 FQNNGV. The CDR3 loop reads CASSLTSGPSSGANVLTF. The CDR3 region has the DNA TGTGCCAGCAGCTTGACTAGCGGACCATCCTCTGGGGCCAACGTCCTGACTTTC.

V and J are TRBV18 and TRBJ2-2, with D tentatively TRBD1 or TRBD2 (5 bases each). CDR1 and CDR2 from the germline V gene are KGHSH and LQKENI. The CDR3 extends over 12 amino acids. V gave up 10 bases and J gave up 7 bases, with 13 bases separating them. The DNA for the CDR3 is TGTGCCATCTTCAAGGGGAGCGGGGAGCTGTTTTTT. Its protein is CAIFKGSGELFF.

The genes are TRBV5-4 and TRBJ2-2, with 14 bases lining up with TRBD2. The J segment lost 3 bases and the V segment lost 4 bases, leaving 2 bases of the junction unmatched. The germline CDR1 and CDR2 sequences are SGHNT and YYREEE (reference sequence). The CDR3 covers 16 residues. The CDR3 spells CASSLGLAGDTGELFF. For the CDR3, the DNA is TGTGCCAGCAGCCTGGGACTAGCGGGAGACACCGGGGAGCTGTTTTTT.

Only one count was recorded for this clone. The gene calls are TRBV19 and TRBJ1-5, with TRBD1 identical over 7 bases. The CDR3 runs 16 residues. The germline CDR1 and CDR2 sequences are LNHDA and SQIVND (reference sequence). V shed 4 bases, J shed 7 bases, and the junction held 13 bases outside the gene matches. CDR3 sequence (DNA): TGTGCCAGTAGTAGGTCATCTCGACAGGGCCGGCAGCCCCAGCATTTT. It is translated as CASSRSSRQGRQPQHF.

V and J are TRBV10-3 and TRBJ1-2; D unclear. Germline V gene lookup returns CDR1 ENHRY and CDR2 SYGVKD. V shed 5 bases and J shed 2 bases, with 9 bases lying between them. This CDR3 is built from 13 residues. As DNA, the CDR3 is TGTGCCATCAGTACGGACGGGAACTATGGCTACACCTTC. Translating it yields CAISTDGNYGYTF.

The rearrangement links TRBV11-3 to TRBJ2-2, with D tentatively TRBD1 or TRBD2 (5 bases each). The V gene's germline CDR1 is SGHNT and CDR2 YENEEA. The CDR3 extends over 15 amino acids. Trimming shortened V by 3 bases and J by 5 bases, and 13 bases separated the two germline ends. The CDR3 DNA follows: TGTGCCAGCAGCTTTCGGGGCGCGGTGACCGGGGAGCTGTTTTTT. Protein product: CASSFRGAVTGELFF.

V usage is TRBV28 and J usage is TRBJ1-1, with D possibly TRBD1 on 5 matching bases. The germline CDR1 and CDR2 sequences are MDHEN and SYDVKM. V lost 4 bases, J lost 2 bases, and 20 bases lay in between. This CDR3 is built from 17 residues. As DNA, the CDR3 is TGTGCCAGCAGTTCCCTCCTGGCAGGGAAGGCAAACACTGAAGCTTTCTTT. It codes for CASSSLLAGKANTEAFF.